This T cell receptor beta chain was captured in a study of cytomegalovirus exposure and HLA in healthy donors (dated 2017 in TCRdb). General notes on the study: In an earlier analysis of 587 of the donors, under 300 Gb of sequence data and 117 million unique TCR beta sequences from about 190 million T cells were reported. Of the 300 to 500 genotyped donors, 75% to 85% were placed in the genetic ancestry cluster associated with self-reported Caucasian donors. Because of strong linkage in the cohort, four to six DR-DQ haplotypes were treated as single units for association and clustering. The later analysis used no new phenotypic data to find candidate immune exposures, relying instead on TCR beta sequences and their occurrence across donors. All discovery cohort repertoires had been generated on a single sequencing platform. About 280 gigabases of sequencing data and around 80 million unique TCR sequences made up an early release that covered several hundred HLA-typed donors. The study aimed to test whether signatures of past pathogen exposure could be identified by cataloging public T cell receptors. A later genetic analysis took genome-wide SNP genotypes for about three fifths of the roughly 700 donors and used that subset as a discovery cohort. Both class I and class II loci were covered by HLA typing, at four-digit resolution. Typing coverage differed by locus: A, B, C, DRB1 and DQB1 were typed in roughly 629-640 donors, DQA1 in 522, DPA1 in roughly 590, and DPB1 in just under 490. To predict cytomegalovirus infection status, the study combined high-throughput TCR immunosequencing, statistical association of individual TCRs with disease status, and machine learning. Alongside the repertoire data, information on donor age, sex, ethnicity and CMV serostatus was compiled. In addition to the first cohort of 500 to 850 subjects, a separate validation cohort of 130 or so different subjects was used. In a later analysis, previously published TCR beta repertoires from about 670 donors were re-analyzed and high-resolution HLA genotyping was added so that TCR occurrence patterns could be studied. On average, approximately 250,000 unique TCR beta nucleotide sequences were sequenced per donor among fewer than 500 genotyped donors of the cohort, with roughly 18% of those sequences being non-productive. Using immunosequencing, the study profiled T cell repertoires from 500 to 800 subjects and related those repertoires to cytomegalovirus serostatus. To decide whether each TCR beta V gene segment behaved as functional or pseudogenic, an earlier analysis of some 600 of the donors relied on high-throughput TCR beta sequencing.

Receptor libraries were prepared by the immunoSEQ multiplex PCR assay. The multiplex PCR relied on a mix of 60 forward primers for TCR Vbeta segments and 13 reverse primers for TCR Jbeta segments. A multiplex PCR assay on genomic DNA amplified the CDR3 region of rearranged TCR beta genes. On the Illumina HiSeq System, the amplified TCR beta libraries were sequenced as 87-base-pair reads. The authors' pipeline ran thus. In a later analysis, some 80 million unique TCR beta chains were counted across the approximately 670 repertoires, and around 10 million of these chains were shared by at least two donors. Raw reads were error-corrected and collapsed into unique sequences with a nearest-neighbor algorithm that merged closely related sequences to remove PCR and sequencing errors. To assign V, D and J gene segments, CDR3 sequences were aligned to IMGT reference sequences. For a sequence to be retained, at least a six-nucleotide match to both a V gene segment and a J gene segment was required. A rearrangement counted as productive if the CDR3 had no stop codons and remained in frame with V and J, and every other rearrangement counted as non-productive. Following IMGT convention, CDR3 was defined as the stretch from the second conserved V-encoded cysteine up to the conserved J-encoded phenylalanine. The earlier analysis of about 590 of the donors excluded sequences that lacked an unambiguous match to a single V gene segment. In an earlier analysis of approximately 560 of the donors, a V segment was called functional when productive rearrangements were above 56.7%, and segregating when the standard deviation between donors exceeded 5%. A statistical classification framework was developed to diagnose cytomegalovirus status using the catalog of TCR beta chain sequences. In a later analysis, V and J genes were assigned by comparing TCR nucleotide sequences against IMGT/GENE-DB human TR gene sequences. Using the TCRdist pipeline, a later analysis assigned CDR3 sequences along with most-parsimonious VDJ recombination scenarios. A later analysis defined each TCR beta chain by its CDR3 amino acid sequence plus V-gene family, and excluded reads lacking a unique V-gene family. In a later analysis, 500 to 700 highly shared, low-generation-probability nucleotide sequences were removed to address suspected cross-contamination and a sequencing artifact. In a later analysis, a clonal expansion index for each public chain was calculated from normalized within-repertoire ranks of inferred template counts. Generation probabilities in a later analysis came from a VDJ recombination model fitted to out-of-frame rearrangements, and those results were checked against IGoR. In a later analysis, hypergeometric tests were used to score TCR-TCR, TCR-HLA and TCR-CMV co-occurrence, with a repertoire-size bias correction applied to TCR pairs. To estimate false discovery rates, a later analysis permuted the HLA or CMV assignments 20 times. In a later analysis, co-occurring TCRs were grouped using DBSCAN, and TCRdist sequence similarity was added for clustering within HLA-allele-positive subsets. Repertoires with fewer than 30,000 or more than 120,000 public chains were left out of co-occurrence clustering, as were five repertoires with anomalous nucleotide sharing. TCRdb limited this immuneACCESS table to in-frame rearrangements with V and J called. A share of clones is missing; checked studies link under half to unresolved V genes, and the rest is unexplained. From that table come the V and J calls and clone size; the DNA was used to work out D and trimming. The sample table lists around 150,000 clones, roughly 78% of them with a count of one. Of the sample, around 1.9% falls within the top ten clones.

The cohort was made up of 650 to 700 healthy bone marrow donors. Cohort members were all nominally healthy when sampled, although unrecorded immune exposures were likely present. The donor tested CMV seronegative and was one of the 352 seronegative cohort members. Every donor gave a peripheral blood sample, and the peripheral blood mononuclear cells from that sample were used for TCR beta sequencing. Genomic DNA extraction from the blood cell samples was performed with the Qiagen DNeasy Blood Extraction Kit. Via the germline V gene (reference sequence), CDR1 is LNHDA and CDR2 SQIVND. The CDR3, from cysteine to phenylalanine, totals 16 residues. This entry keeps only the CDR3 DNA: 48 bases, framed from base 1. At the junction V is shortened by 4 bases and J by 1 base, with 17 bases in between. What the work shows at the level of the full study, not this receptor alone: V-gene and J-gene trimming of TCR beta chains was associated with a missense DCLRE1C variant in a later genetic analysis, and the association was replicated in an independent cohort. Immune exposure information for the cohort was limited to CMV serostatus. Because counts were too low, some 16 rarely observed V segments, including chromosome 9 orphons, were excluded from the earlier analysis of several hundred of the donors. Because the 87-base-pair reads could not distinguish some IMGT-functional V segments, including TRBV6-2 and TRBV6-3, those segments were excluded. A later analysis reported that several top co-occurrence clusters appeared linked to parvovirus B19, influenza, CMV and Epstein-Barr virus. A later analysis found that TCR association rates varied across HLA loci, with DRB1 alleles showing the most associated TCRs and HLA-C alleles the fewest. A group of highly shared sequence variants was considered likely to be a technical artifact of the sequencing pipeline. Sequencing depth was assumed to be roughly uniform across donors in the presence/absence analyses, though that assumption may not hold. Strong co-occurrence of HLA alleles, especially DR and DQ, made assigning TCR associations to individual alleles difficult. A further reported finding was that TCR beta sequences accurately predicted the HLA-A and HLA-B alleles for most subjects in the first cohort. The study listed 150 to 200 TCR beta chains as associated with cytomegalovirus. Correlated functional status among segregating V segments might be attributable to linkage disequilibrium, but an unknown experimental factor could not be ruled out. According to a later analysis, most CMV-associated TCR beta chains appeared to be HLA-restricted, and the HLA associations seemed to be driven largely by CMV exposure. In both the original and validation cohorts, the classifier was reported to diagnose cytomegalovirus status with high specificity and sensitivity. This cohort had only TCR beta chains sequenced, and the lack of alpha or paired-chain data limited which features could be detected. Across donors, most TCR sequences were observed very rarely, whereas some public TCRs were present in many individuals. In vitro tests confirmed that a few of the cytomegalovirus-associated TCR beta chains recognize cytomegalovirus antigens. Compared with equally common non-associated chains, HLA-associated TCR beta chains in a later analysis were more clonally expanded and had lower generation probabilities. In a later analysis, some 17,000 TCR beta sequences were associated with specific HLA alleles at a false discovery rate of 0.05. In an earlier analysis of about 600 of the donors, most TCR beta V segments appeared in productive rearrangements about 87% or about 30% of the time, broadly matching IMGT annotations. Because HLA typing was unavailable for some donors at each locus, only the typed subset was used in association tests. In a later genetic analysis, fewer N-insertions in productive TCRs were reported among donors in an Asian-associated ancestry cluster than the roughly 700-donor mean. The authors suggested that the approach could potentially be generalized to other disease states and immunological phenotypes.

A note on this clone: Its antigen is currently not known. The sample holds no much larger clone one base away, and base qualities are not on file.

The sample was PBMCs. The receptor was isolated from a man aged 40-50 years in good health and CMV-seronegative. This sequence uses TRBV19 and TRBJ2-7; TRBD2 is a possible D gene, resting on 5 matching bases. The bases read TGTGCCAGTAGTAGTGGGTGGGGAGACCTTTCCTACGAGCAGTACTTC. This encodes CASSSGWGDLSYEQYF.